The clone carrying this T cell receptor beta chain came up a few times. This sample was included in a study of human T cells and chemical hapten exposure. As to time point: pre-sensitization, week 0. Treatment specified: therapeutic diphenylcyclopropenone sensitization with weekly scalp DPC. CDR3 length: 15 residues. Trimming at V came to 6 bases and at J to 0 bases, leaving 5 bases not matched to a gene. CDR1 and CDR2 (germline): MNHEY, SVGEGT. TCRdb itself ran the RACE reads through MiXCR, one entry per CDR3 protein. There are under 90,000 distinct CDR3 sequences in the sample; about 8.9% occur only once, and approximately 3.9% lies in the top ten.

This sample comprised whole blood, obtained in connection with sensitization to the hapten diphenylcyclopropenone (DPC). The chain recombines TRBV6-2 or TRBV6-3 with TRBJ2-3, with TRBD1 identical over 8 bases. The source is a woman in her 40s with alopecia areata. Some clones in this sample may be carry-over from other donors' samples. CDR3 DNA: TGTGCCAGCAGGAGACAGGGGATGAGCACAGATACGCAGTATTTT. It specifies CASRRQGMSTDTQYF.